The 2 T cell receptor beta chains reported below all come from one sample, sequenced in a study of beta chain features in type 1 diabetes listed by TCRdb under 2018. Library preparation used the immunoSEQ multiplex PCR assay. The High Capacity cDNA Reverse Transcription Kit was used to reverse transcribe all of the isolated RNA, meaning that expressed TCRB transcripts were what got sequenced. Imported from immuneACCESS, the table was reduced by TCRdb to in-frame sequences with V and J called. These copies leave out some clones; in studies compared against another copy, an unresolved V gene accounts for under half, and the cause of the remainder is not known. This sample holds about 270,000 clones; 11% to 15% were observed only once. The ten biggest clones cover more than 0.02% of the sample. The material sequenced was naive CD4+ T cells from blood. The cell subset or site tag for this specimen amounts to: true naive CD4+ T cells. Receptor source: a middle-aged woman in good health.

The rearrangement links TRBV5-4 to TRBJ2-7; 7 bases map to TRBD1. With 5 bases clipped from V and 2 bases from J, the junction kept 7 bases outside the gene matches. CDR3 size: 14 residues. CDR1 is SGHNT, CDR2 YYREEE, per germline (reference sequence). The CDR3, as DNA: TGTGCCAGCAGTTACCGGGACAGACCCTACGAGCAGTACTTC. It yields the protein CASSYRDRPYEQYF.

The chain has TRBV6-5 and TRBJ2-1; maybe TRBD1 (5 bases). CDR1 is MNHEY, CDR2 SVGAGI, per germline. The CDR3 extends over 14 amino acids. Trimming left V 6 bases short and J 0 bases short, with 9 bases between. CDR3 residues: CASSRVASYNEQFF. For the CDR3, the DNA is TGTGCCAGCAGCAGGGTAGCCTCCTACAATGAGCAGTTCTTC.